What follows describes a single TCR beta chain. Its antigen is undetermined. Treatment indicated: over 15 received Ad26.COV2.S at low or high dose, single or two shots; several received placebo; per-sample allocation not given. Sampling was done on day 63 after the first vaccine or placebo injection. The protocol was immunoSEQ multiplex PCR, while the TCRdb copy is restricted to in-frame clones and leaves out a portion. This table holds roughly 330,000 clones, 90% found once. The data are from a study of Ad26.COV2.S vaccination and SARS-CoV-2 variants. As for the study in general: The donor was enrolled in the Ad26.COV2.S arm of the COV1001 trial. Whole-study findings and limits: Possibly, TCR breadth and depth analyses underestimated total T cell responses.

From germline, CDR1 is DFQATT and CDR2 SNEGSKA (reference sequence). V was cut by 3 bases and J by 3 bases, with 5 bases left in between. The length of the CDR3 is 11 residues. The sequencing here drew on peripheral blood, taken in a trial of Ad26.COV2.S vaccine versus placebo. The rearrangement links TRBV20-1 to TRBJ1-2; D gene unclear. The TCR originated in a person aged 18 to 59 who received the Ad26.COV2.S COVID-19 vaccine or a placebo. CDR3 loop: CSARSDYGYTF. The CDR3, as DNA: TGCAGTGCTAGGTCAGACTATGGCTACACCTTC.